A single sample gave rise to the 23 T cell receptor beta chains below, sequenced in a study of cytomegalovirus exposure and HLA in healthy donors. The PCR used 60 Vbeta and 13 Jbeta primers. Libraries were prepared by immunoSEQ multiplex PCR; TCRdb keeps only in-frame clonotypes and omits some of them. The ten top clones account for roughly 8%, within a sample of tens of thousands of clones. Sequencing used PBMCs. These receptors originate from a male donor in good health and CMV-seronegative.

The CDR3 region is CASSSLSSSYNEQFF. CDR3 bases: TGTGCCAGCAGCTCACTCTCGAGCTCCTACAATGAGCAGTTCTTC. V usage is TRBV5-6 and J usage is TRBJ2-1, with D hard to call. V was pared by 3 bases and J by 0 bases, with 10 bases between. This CDR3 region has 15 residues. The germline V gene encodes CDR1 SGHDT and CDR2 YYEEEE.

V usage is TRBV28 and J usage is TRBJ2-1; a possible D gene is TRBD1 (6 bases). The germline CDR1 and CDR2 sequences are MDHEN and SYDVKM. The CDR3 runs 12 residues. V lost 6 bases and J 8 bases, leaving 11 bases between the germline ends. CDR3 loop: CASSWRQDEQFF. The CDR3 DNA reads as TGTGCCAGCAGCTGGAGACAGGATGAGCAGTTCTTC.

The chain links TRBV5-6 to TRBJ2-3; 8 bases line up with TRBD2. Per the germline V gene, CDR1 is SGHDT and CDR2 is YYEEEE. This CDR3 is 14 amino acids long. Trimming cost V 6 bases and J 1 base; bases outside gene matches: 4. The CDR3 bases are TGTGCCAGCATTTACGGGAGGGGCACAGATACGCAGTATTTT. It is translated as CASIYGRGTDTQYF.

V gene TRBV30 combines with J gene TRBJ1-3; TRBD1 matches at 7 bases. Germline V gene sequence: CDR1 GTSNPN, CDR2 SVGIG (reference sequence). V shed 1 base, J shed 0 bases, and the junction held 6 bases outside the gene matches. CDR3 size: 16 residues. CDR3 nucleotides: TGTGCCTGGAGTGCGGGACAGCGTAACTCTGGAAACACCATATATTTT. As protein: CAWSAGQRNSGNTIYF.

The V call is TRBV7-2, the J call TRBJ2-7, with TRBD2 identical over 8 bases. The V gene end was trimmed by 5 bases and the J gene end by 9 bases; junction bases not matched to a gene: 18. CDR3 size: 16 residues. Germline V CDR1 and CDR2: SGHTA, FQGNSA. The CDR3 DNA reads as TGTGCCAGCAGCATTCGGGGGGGGCAGGGCAGGGGCGCGCAGTACTTC. It specifies CASSIRGGQGRGAQYF.

In nucleotides, the CDR3 is TGTGCCAGCATCAGAGGTGGGACAGGGACCTACGAGCAGTACTTC. Translating it yields CASIRGGTGTYEQYF. The chain employs TRBV28 and TRBJ2-7; 9 bases align to TRBD1. Looked up from germline, CDR1 is MDHEN and CDR2 is SYDVKM. CDR3 length: 15 amino acids. V lost 7 bases and J lost 2; bases outside the gene matches: 9.

The rearrangement uses TRBV11-2 and TRBJ2-1; TRBD1 agrees at 7 bases. Germline CDR1 SGHAT, CDR2 FQNNGV. J gave up 6 bases and V 5 bases, and 10 bases lay outside the gene matches. There are 15 residues in the CDR3. CDR3 protein: CASSAPGQMGNEQFF. The CDR3 coding sequence is TGTGCCAGCAGCGCGCCGGGACAGATGGGCAATGAGCAGTTCTTC.

The chain uses TRBV18 and TRBJ2-5; D is uncertain. V was shortened by 5 bases and J by 4 bases, with 5 bases between the two germline ends. The length of the CDR3 is 11 residues. Germline CDR1 is KGHSH and CDR2 is LQKENI. CDR3 nucleotide sequence: TGTGCCAGCTCAGAGGCAGAGACCCAGTACTTC. It specifies CASSEAETQYF.

The chain uses TRBV29-1 and TRBJ2-3; no clear D gene. CDR1 is SQVTM and CDR2 is ANQGSEA in the germline V gene. CDR3 length: 15 residues. Trimming cost V 5 bases and J 2 bases, with 17 bases left between them. The CDR3 DNA reads as TGCAGCGTTCTCTTCCTTAAAACCTACACAGATACGCAGTATTTT. It yields the protein CSVLFLKTYTDTQYF.

The V call is TRBV5-1, the J call TRBJ1-4; 8 bases line up with TRBD1. The ends lost 5 bases at V and 0 bases at J; junction bases unmatched: 9. The CDR3 contains 17 residues. Germline CDR1 is SGHRS and CDR2 is YFSETQ. CDR3 nucleotide sequence: TGCGCCAGCAGTTGGGACAGGAAAGATGCAACTAATGAAAAACTGTTTTTT. Translated: CASSWDRKDATNEKLFF.

V is TRBV5-1 and J is TRBJ1-1; no clear D. The CDR3 length is 14 residues. V was shortened by 4 bases and J by 3 bases, with 13 bases between the two germline ends. Germline CDR1 reads SGHRS; CDR2 reads YFSETQ. CDR3 nucleotide sequence: TGCGCCAGCAGCCCCTCCGGAGGGTACACTGAAGCTTTCTTT. Translating gives CASSPSGGYTEAFF.

The chain's CDR3 is CASRPHRSGTNYEQYF. The CDR3 nucleotides read TGTGCCAGCAGACCCCACAGGTCCGGGACTAACTACGAGCAGTACTTC. The genes are TRBV27 and TRBJ2-7, with TRBD2 identical over 7 bases. Germline assignment: CDR1 MNHEY and CDR2 SMNVEV (reference sequence). The CDR3 extends over 16 amino acids. The J segment lost 3 bases and the V segment lost 6 bases, leaving 14 bases of the junction unmatched.

V is TRBV28 and J is TRBJ2-1, with 8 bases matching TRBD1. The CDR3 extends over 15 amino acids. CDR1 and CDR2 from the germline V gene are MDHEN and SYDVKM. After removal of 5 bases from V and 6 bases from J, the junction contained 9 bases not matched to a gene. The CDR3, as DNA: TGTGCCAGCAGTAACTGGGCGGGACAGGTCAATGAGCAGTTCTTC. This gives the protein CASSNWAGQVNEQFF. Filled out from reference TRBV28 and TRBJ2-1, the complete variable domain reads DVKVTQSSRYLVKRTGEKVFLECVQDMDHENMFWYRQDPGLGLRLIYFSYDVKMKEKGDIPEGYSVSREKKERFSLILESASTNQTSMYLCASSNWAGQVNEQFFGPGTRLTVL.

J is TRBJ2-7 and V is TRBV7-9; 9 nucleotides align to TRBD1. The V segment lost 4 bases and the J segment 2 bases; nucleotides outside the gene matches: 6. Germline CDR1 is SEHNR and CDR2 is FQNEAQ (reference sequence). The CDR3 loop spans 15 amino acids. The CDR3 is CASSSNRGLAYEQYF. The CDR3 DNA reads TGTGCCAGCAGCTCAAACAGGGGGCTTGCCTACGAGCAGTACTTC.

The CDR3 coding sequence is TGTGCCAGCAGCTTAGGGCTCCGGGACAGGGCGGACACTGAAGCTTTCTTT. It encodes CASSLGLRDRADTEAFF. The V gene is TRBV11-1, the J gene TRBJ1-1, with 9 bases that match TRBD1. CDR1 is SGHAT, CDR2 FQDESV, per germline (reference sequence). The CDR3 consists of 17 residues. J lost 3 bases, V lost 1 base, and 9 bases had no gene match. Looking up the rest from reference TRBV11-1 and TRBJ1-1 gives the full variable domain: EAEVAQSPRYKITEKSQAVAFWCDPISGHATLYWYRQILGQGPELLVQFQDESVVDDSQLPKDRFSAERLKGVDSTLKIQPAELGDSAMYLCASSLGLRDRADTEAFFGQGTRLTVV.

This sequence joins TRBV7-9 and TRBJ2-5; 13 nucleotides agree with TRBD2. In germline, CDR1 is SEHNR, CDR2 FQNEAQ (reference sequence). The CDR3 covers 16 residues. J gave up 0 bases and V 5 bases, and 3 bases lay outside the gene matches. CDR3 DNA: TGTGCCAGCAGCCAGGGACTAGCGGGAAACCAAGAGACCCAGTACTTC. Translated, it gives CASSQGLAGNQETQYF.

The rearrangement joins TRBV4-1 to TRBJ2-3; perhaps TRBD2 as D (5 bases). The V and J ends lost 2 bases and 5 bases respectively, with 23 bases between them. Germline CDR1 MGHRA, CDR2 YSYEKL. The CDR3 spans 18 residues. The CDR3 is CASSQTATRTDRGDTQYF. CDR3 in DNA: TGCGCCAGCAGCCAAACGGCTACACGGACGGACCGGGGAGATACGCAGTATTTT.

The genes are TRBV2 and TRBJ1-5; D remains ambiguous. CDR1 SNHLY and CDR2 FYNNEI come from the germline V gene. There are 13 residues in the CDR3. Trimming took off 3 bases at V and 2 bases at J, with 5 bases between the two ends. In nucleotides, the CDR3 is TGTGCCAGCAGTGAGGAGGGCAATCAGCCCCAGCATTTT. Its translation: CASSEEGNQPQHF. The variable domain in full, with the rest retrieved from reference TRBV2 and TRBJ1-5, is EPEVTQTPSHQVTQMGQEVILRCVPISNHLYFYWYRQILGQKVEFLVSFYNNEISEKSEIFDDQFSVERPDGSNFTLKIRSTKLEDSAMYFCASSEEGNQPQHFGDGTRLSIL.

This chain joins TRBV5-1 and TRBJ2-5; 8 positions agree with TRBD1. V was clipped by 0 bases and J by 5 bases; unmatched bases: 6. Germline CDR1 and CDR2: SGHRS and YFSETQ. The CDR3 length is 15 residues. This chain's CDR3 is CASSLGGTGRETQYF. For the CDR3, the DNA is TGCGCCAGCAGCTTGGGGGGGACAGGTCGCGAGACCCAGTACTTC.

The DNA of the CDR3 is TGTGCCAGTAGTCCCGCGACTAGCGGGGGGGAGACCCAGTACTTC. It translates to CASSPATSGGETQYF. This chain links TRBV19 with TRBJ2-5; 13 positions agree with TRBD2. Germline V lookup: CDR1 LNHDA, CDR2 SQIVND (reference sequence). The CDR3 spans 15 residues. V was pared by 5 bases and J by 5 bases, with 5 bases of the junction left unmatched.

The chain has TRBV21-1 and TRBJ2-1; the D call TRBD2 from the table was never checked on the DNA. TRBV21-1 is annotated as a pseudogene. The CDR3 covers 14 residues. DNA of the CDR3: TGTGCCATCCTAGCGGGTACTATGTACAATGAGCAGTTCTTC. As protein: CAILAGTMYNEQFF.

The V call is TRBV6-1, the J call TRBJ1-2; TRBD1 might be the D (5 bases). V was shortened by 4 bases and J by 6 bases, with 21 bases between the two germline ends. Germline V gene lookup returns CDR1 MNHNS and CDR2 SASEGT. The CDR3 length is 16 residues. This chain's CDR3 is CASSAWGGVKVDGYTF. CDR3 DNA sequence: TGTGCCAGCAGTGCGTGGGGCGGTGTGAAGGTTGATGGCTACACCTTC.

This rearrangement joins TRBV30 to TRBJ2-7; TRBD2 agrees at 9 bases. Germline CDR1 and CDR2: GTSNPN and SVGIG (reference sequence). V lost 3 bases to trimming and J lost 5 bases; unmatched junction nucleotides: 8. The CDR3 spans 14 residues. CDR3 amino acids: CAWRGLAGADEQYF. The CDR3 DNA reads as TGTGCCTGGAGGGGATTAGCGGGAGCCGACGAGCAGTACTTC.